The next 3 T cell receptor beta chains were all read from a single sample in a study of cytomegalovirus exposure and HLA in healthy donors. The PCR made use of 60 Vbeta and 13 Jbeta primers. Produced via immunoSEQ multiplex PCR; TCRdb's table is partial and in-frame only. Of about 130,000 clones listed, roughly 84% are singletons. Source material: PBMCs. All receptors come from a boy aged 10-17 years in good health and CMV-seronegative.

The gene calls are TRBV30 and TRBJ1-1; tentatively, D is TRBD1 (6 bases). The CDR3 contains 11 residues. Trimming left V 4 bases short and J 4 bases short, with 7 bases between. Germline V CDR1 and CDR2: GTSNPN, SVGIG (reference sequence). CDR3 amino acids: CAWTDSTEAFF. CDR3 sequence (DNA): TGTGCCTGGACGGACAGCACTGAAGCTTTCTTT.

This clone was counted a single time. The chain recombines TRBV25-1 with TRBJ2-5; the match to TRBD2 covers 9 bases. Germline CDR1 reads MGHDK; CDR2 reads SYGVNS. V lost 2 bases to trimming and J lost 5 bases; unmatched junction nucleotides: 6. This CDR3 comprises 15 residues. The CDR3 bases are TGTGCCAGCAGTGAACCGGGACTAGCCCTGGAGACCCAGTACTTC. Translated, it gives CASSEPGLALETQYF.

The chain joins TRBV27 to TRBJ1-6; no clear D. Germline assignment: CDR1 MNHEY and CDR2 SMNVEV (reference sequence). V was cut by 4 bases and J by 9 bases, with 10 bases left in between. The CDR3 totals 13 residues. This CDR3 is CASSSRVVSPLHF. The CDR3 DNA reads TGTGCCAGCAGTTCTCGAGTGGTTTCACCCCTCCACTTT.